The text below deals with one TCR beta chain. This clone's antigen is unknown. Base-call qualities are not available, and no considerably larger clone is one nucleotide away. The entry originates in a study of shared clonotypes between healthy human individuals (dated by TCRdb to the early 2020s). Describing the broader study: A couple of women and a few men aged 18 to 49 years were included in the cohort. For each donor, CD4 naive and CD4 memory were each run on three plates, CD8 naive on two plates, and CD8 memory on one plate. The study deeply sequenced blood TCR repertoires of five healthy adults to estimate repertoire size and the extent of clonotype sharing between individuals. Different laboratories and diverse techniques were used to prepare libraries and sequence TCR repertoires, to increase sequencing depth and limit assay-specific biases. Between about 0.9 and 10 billion PBMCs per donor were obtained by leukapheresis. Study-wide conclusions, independent of this receptor: Incomplete sequencing was indicated by rarefaction of sorted-subset datasets, despite the large sequencing depth. Approximately 5% of naive CD4, 3% to 4% of naive CD8, roughly 2.5% of memory CD4, and approximately 0.39% of memory CD8 clonotypes were shared across a few donors. Estimated clonotype richness was generally larger for naive than for memory subsets. Clonotypes shared by all four sorted-subset donors showed higher generation probabilities than non-shared clonotypes. Because the study included only a small number of donors, the genetic and exposure-history diversity represented was limited. Based on pairwise subsampling, the degree of clonotype sharing among donors was expected to be affected by sequencing depth. Only blood was sampled, and tissue TCR repertoires likely differ from those in blood.

Using the deep immunoSEQ assay, TCR CDR3 regions were amplified from genomic DNA by multiplex PCR. For each cell subset, the extracted genomic DNA was distributed evenly across all wells of several immunoSEQ 96-well plates, and each plate served as one replicate. For sorted subsets, each replicate PCR was loaded with roughly 200 ng genomic DNA, equivalent to some 27,000 T cell genomes. Purified libraries were measured with a Qubit 3.0 fluorometer, size-checked on a Bioanalyzer 2100, and measured again with the KAPA Library Quantification kit. Every immunoSEQ 96-well plate was sequenced on a separate single-read 150-cycle Illumina NextSeq 550 flow cell. In the paper's pipeline: The immunoSEQ output contained only junctional sequences without quality scores, so filtering could not match that applied to full-length reads. Sequences were annotated with PyIR, a Python wrapper for IgBLAST v1.9, using IMGT germline references to assign V/J genes and CDR3. Reads were filtered out if the reads had weak V/J assignments (E-value above 1e-6), no CDR3, stop codons, out-of-frame junctions, or ambiguous translated residues. V3J clonotypes were defined as sequences sharing the same inferred V gene, J gene, and CDR3 amino acid sequence. The percentage overlap between two repertoires was calculated by dividing the number of shared unique clonotypes by the size of the smaller repertoire. RTK rarefaction, the Chao1 estimator, and Recon v2.1 estimates of unobserved clonotypes were used to assess repertoire richness. Generation probabilities for all TCRbeta clonotypes obtained by the gDNA method from a handful of donors were computed using OLGA. TCRdb carries this immuneACCESS record with in-frame sequences only. Its versions omit some clonotypes, under half of them owing to an unresolved V gene in the studies checked, with the rest unexplained. The V and J calls and clone size were taken over from that table, and D and trimming were inferred from the DNA. The sample data list some 2.1 million clones, and around 93% of these were observed just once. The ten top clones hold under 2% of the sample.

Spanning cysteine to phenylalanine, the CDR3 consists of 14 amino acids. Just the 42-base CDR3 DNA is kept, in frame starting at base 1. CDR1 and CDR2, looked up from the germline V gene, are SQVTM and ANQGSEA. V lost 3 bases and J lost 2 bases; the stretch between them is 11 bases long. CD8 naive samples were CD45RO-negative cells positively selected for CCR7, giving a CD45RA+CCR7+ population that excluded TemRA cells. Donors were healthy HIV-negative adults with no recently reported acute infections or vaccinations. All donors were Caucasian adults living in Nashville, Tennessee, USA. Blood was collected by leukapheresis, and PBMCs were isolated by Ficoll-Histopaque density gradient centrifugation and then cryopreserved in liquid nitrogen vapor phase. Analytical flow cytometry was used to check the purity and quantity of every magnetically sorted T cell population. From each sorted fraction, genomic DNA was isolated and quantified by UV absorbance on a Nanodrop 2000c.

The source is a man in his late teens or twenties in good health. Some clones in this sample may be carry-over from other donors' samples. The rearranged segments are TRBV29-1 and TRBJ1-3; 6 matching bases give a weak D call of TRBD1. Material for sequencing was naive CD8+ T cells from PBMCs. The cell subset or site label corresponds to: CD45RA+CCR7+. DNA sequence: TGCAGCGTTGACTTGGGGGCCACTGGAAACACCATATATTTT. It specifies CSVDLGATGNTIYF.